A selection of T cell receptor beta chains follows, all from one sample in a study of T cells in Graves' hyperthyroidism and ophthalmopathy. TCRdb called the multiplex PCR reads again in MiXCR, with one record for every CDR3 protein. The sample contains more than 550,000 distinct CDR3 sequences, 15% to 20% of which appear only once. Sequenced input: blood. All receptors derive from a man aged 50-60 years with Graves' hyperthyroidism. CDR3s include the opening cysteine and the closing phenylalanine or tryptophan. Each record gives: clone size, D gene, V gene, J gene, CDR3 DNA, CDR3 protein. The D gene is left open where the match is weak. A clone size is listed for some rows: how often the clone was seen (once, few, many), or a class if it is expanded.

size: few; D: TRBD2; V: TRBV7-9; J: TRBJ2-5; DNA: TGTGCCAGCAGCTCCACGGGACTAGAGGTGTACTTC; CDR3: CASSSTGLEVYF
size: many; D: TRBD2; V: TRBV20-1; J: TRBJ2-5; DNA: TGCAGTGCTAGAAGGCGGGAGGCCCAAGAGACCCAGTACTTC; CDR3: CSARRREAQETQYF
size: many; D: TRBD2; V: TRBV9; J: TRBJ2-7; DNA: TGTGCCAGCAGCCCCTCTAAGGGGACTAGCTCCTACGAGCAGTACTTC; CDR3: CASSPSKGTSSYEQYF
size: few; D: .; V: TRBV6-1; J: TRBJ2-7; DNA: TGTGCCAGCAGAAAGGGACCGGGTTCCTACGAGCAGTACTTC; CDR3: CASRKGPGSYEQYF
size: few; D: .; V: TRBV7-8; J: TRBJ2-2; DNA: TGTGCCAGCAGCTTACGGGAGATTAGAGTAACCTTGAACACCGGGGAGCTGTTTTTT; CDR3: CASSLREIRVTLNTGELFF
size: many; D: .; V: TRBV28; J: TRBJ1-2; DNA: TGTGCCATCCTTGACAGGACAGCTAACTATGGCTACACCTTC; CDR3: CAILDRTANYGYTF
size: many; D: TRBD1; V: TRBV28; J: TRBJ1-5; DNA: TGTGCCAGCAGTTCTTCCGCCGGGACAGGGCCTAATCAGCCCCAGCATTTT; CDR3: CASSSSAGTGPNQPQHF
size: many; D: .; V: TRBV28; J: TRBJ1-1; DNA: TGTGCCAGCAGTTTATTGTTGAACACTGAAGCTTTCTTT; CDR3: CASSLLLNTEAFF
size: many; D: .; V: TRBV11-2; J: TRBJ2-7; DNA: TGTGCCAGCAGCTTAATCCTTATCTACGAGCAGTACTTC; CDR3: CASSLILIYEQYF
size: .; D: .; V: TRBV7-9; J: TRBJ1-2; DNA: TGTGCCAGCAGCCCGGACCGGGAAGTGGGCTATGGCTACACCTTC; CDR3: CASSPDREVGYGYTF
size: many; D: .; V: TRBV6-5; J: TRBJ2-1; DNA: TGTGCCAGCAGTTACGAGCGGGCGATCGACAATGAGCAGTTCTTC; CDR3: CASSYERAIDNEQFF
size: many; D: .; V: TRBV20-1; J: TRBJ2-2; DNA: TGCAGTGCTAGAGTAGGCGTGGCGGGGTTCACCGGGGAGCTGTTTTTT; CDR3: CSARVGVAGFTGELFF
size: many; D: .; V: TRBV27; J: TRBJ2-2; DNA: TGTGCCAGCAGCTTAGGATCCGGGGAGCTGTTTTTT; CDR3: CASSLGSGELFF
size: many; D: .; V: TRBV29-1; J: TRBJ1-6; DNA: TGCAGCGTTGAAGTTAACAGGGATTCACCCCTCCACTTT; CDR3: CSVEVNRDSPLHF
size: .; D: .; V: TRBV20-1; J: TRBJ1-2; DNA: TGCAGTGCTAGAGTTAAGGGGGTCGACTATGGCTACACCTTC; CDR3: CSARVKGVDYGYTF
size: few; D: TRBD2; V: TRBV28; J: TRBJ2-3; DNA: TGTGCCAGCACCAAACCTTACCCCTCTCCTAGCGGACTTAGAGATACGCAGTATTTT; CDR3: CASTKPYPSPSGLRDTQYF
size: .; D: TRBD1; V: TRBV12-3/TRBV12-4; J: TRBJ1-5; DNA: TGTGCCAGCAGTATAGGACAGGGGGGTCGGGACAATCAGCCCCAGCATTTT; CDR3: CASSIGQGGRDNQPQHF
size: .; D: TRBD2; V: TRBV10-3; J: TRBJ2-1; DNA: TGTGCCATCAGTGAAAACCCCGAACTAGCGGGAGCCCCCCGCGGGTACAATGAGCAGTTCTTC; CDR3: CAISENPELAGAPRGYNEQFF
size: .; D: TRBD2; V: TRBV18; J: TRBJ2-1; DNA: TGTGCCAGCTCACTGCCGGGACTAGCGTACAATGAGCAGTTCTTC; CDR3: CASSLPGLAYNEQFF
size: many; D: .; V: TRBV12-3/TRBV12-4; J: TRBJ1-5; DNA: TGTGCCAGCAGTTCCCCAGGGATTGGCAATCAGCCCCAGCATTTT; CDR3: CASSSPGIGNQPQHF
size: .; D: TRBD2; V: TRBV5-6; J: TRBJ2-3; DNA: TGTGCCAGCAGCTCCTTAAGCGGGAGGGCAGATACGCAGTATTTT; CDR3: CASSSLSGRADTQYF
size: many; D: TRBD1; V: TRBV11-3; J: TRBJ1-1; DNA: TGTGCCAGCAGCTACTCAGGGGGTCGAGGTGAAGCTTTCTTT; CDR3: CASSYSGGRGEAFF
size: .; D: .; V: TRBV6-5; J: TRBJ2-1; DNA: TGTGCCAGCAGTTACGGGACGGGGCCAACTCGTTACAATGAGCAGTTCTTC; CDR3: CASSYGTGPTRYNEQFF